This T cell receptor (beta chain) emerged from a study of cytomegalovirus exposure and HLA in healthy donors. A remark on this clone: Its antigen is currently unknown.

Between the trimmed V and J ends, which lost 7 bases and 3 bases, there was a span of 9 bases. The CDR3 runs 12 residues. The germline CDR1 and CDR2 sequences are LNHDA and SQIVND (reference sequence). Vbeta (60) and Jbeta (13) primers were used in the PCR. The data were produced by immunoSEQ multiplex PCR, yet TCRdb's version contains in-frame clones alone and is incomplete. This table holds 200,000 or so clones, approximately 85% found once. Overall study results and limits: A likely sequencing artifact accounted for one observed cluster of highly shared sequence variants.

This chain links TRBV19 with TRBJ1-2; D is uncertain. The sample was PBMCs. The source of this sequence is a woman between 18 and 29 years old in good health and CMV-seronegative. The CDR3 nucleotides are TGTGCCAGTAACGGCCGGGACTATGGCTACACCTTC. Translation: CASNGRDYGYTF.